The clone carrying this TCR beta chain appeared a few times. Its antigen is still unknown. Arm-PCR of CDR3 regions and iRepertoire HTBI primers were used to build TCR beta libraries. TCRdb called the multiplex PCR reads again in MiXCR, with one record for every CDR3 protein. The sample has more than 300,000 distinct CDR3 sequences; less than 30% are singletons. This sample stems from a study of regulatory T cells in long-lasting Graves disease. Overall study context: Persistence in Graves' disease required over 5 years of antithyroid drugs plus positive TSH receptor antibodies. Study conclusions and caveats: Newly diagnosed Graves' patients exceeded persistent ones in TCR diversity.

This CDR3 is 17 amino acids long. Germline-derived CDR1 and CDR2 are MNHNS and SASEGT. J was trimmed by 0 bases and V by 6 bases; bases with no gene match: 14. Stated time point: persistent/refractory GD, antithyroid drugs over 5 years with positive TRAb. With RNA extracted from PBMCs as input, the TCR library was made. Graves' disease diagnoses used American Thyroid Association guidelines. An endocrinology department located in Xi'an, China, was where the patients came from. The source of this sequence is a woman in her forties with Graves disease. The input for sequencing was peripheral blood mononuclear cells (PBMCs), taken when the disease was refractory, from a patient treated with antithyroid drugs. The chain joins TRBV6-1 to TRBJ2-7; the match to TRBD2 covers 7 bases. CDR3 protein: CASRVDAMGLSSYEQYF. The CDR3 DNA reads TGTGCCAGCAGAGTCGATGCCATGGGACTAAGCTCCTACGAGCAGTACTTC.